This T cell receptor beta chain was sequenced in a study of T cells in Graves' hyperthyroidism and ophthalmopathy. This clonotype was seen at least ten times. Trimming removed 3 bases from V and 6 bases from J; junction bases left unmatched: 10. Germline V CDR1 and CDR2: DFQATT, SNEGSKA (reference sequence). This CDR3 has 14 residues. TCR beta CDR3 region amplification was performed from RNA transcripts. HTBI primers were employed in a first-round RT-PCR of the TCR CDR3. Using its own MiXCR run on the multiplex PCR reads, TCRdb lists one record per CDR3 protein. In the table there are over 250,000 distinct CDR3 sequences, 20% to 25% of which are singletons.

Sequenced sample: blood. This rearrangement joins TRBV20-1 to TRBJ1-2; 7 nucleotides line up with TRBD1. The receptor was derived from a man younger than 45 with Graves' ophthalmopathy. CDR3 protein: CSASPRQGGHGYTF. Here the CDR3 DNA reads TGCAGTGCTAGCCCGAGACAGGGAGGTCATGGCTACACCTTC.